The next 23 T cell receptor beta chains were all read from a single sample in a study of blood T cell repertoires in COVID-19. Assay: immunoSEQ multiplex PCR; the TCRdb copy retains only in-frame clones and omits some. This table holds 300,000 to 450,000 clones, approximately 90% found once. Sequences were obtained from PBMCs or T cells enriched from blood (not recorded which). The receptors shown here come from a young woman who had recovered from COVID-19.

The chain couples TRBV10-3 to TRBJ2-2; D may be TRBD2 (5 bases). Between the trimmed V and J ends, which lost 3 bases and 7 bases, there was a span of 15 bases. Germline CDR1 reads ENHRY; CDR2 reads SYGVKD. The CDR3 totals 15 residues. CDR3 residues: CAISERPPEGGELFF. The DNA for the CDR3 is TGTGCCATCAGTGAAAGGCCCCCAGAGGGCGGGGAGCTGTTTTTT.

This chain joins TRBV6-5 and TRBJ2-5; D gene uncertain. V lost 5 bases and J 7 bases, leaving 11 bases between the germline ends. Germline CDR1 and CDR2: MNHEY and SVGAGI. The CDR3 runs to 12 residues. The CDR3 sequence is CASSPLPGTQYF. DNA of the CDR3: TGTGCCAGCAGTCCGCTACCTGGGACCCAGTACTTC.

This chain connects TRBV11-2 to TRBJ1-1; D not certain. Trimming took off 4 bases at V and 5 bases at J, with 2 bases between the two ends. This CDR3 has 10 amino acids. From germline, CDR1 is SGHAT and CDR2 FQNNGV. CDR3 in amino acids: CASSSTEAFF. DNA of the CDR3: TGTGCCAGCAGCTCGACTGAAGCTTTCTTT.

The sample holds one count of this clone. The chain's CDR3 is CASSPSSSGGHWTDTQYF. CDR3 DNA sequence: TGTGCCAGCAGCCCCAGTTCTAGCGGGGGCCATTGGACAGATACGCAGTATTTT. The V gene is TRBV11-2, the J gene TRBJ2-3; TRBD2 agrees at 10 bases. V lost 5 bases to trimming and J lost 3 bases; unmatched junction nucleotides: 14. Germline V gene data show CDR1 as SGHAT and CDR2 as FQNNGV. There are 18 residues in the CDR3.

The chain recombines TRBV7-9 with TRBJ2-7; possible D gene TRBD2, 5 bases. CDR1 is SEHNR and CDR2 is FQNEAQ in the germline V gene (reference sequence). This CDR3 spans 15 amino acids. V was pared by 1 base and J by 5 bases, with 15 bases between. CDR3 in DNA: TGTGCCAGCAGCTTAGGGACGGGGTCCAGCAACGAGCAGTACTTC. This sequence encodes CASSLGTGSSNEQYF.

CDR3 DNA: TGTGCCAGCAGCTTAGTAGTCGGGAACACTAAACCTCCCCCCTATGGCTACACCTTC. Residues: CASSLVVGNTKPPPYGYTF. The chain is built from TRBV11-2 and TRBJ1-2; D remains ambiguous. Germline CDR1 SGHAT, CDR2 FQNNGV. The germline V and J ends were trimmed by 1 base and 4 bases, with 25 bases remaining between them. The CDR3 has 19 residues.

V and J are TRBV4-1 and TRBJ2-1, with unresolved D. The CDR3 consists of 13 residues. V was trimmed by 1 base and J by 8 bases, leaving 9 bases between them. Germline V gene sequence: CDR1 MGHRA, CDR2 YSYEKL. CDR3: CASSQVGLYEQFF. CDR3 sequence (DNA): TGCGCCAGCAGCCAAGTTGGGCTTTATGAGCAGTTCTTC.

V and J are TRBV4-1 and TRBJ2-7; 9 positions agree with TRBD2. The V gene end was trimmed by 0 bases and the J gene end by 3 bases; junction bases not matched to a gene: 9. The CDR3 loop spans 17 amino acids. Germline-derived CDR1 and CDR2 are MGHRA and YSYEKL. The CDR3 loop reads CASSQEGSSGGYYEQYF. The CDR3 DNA sequence: TGCGCCAGCAGCCAAGAAGGAAGTAGCGGGGGATACTACGAGCAGTACTTC.

This chain links TRBV5-1 with TRBJ1-5, with a possible D match to TRBD1 (5 bases). This CDR3 spans 17 amino acids. Germline lookup yields CDR1 SGHRS and CDR2 YFSETQ. The germline V and J ends were trimmed by 0 bases and 4 bases, with 17 bases remaining between them. The CDR3 DNA reads TGCGCCAGCAGCTTGGGATGGAGCAGGGAGGAGAATCAGCCCCAGCATTTT. It is translated as CASSLGWSREENQPQHF.

The chain employs TRBV7-2 and TRBJ2-5; possible D gene TRBD1, 7 bases. The CDR3 is made up of 15 amino acids. Germline V lookup: CDR1 SGHTA, CDR2 FQGNSA. V dropped 1 base and J dropped 5 bases, with 14 bases sitting between them. CDR3 loop: CASSLGGRGRETQYF. The CDR3, as DNA: TGTGCCAGCAGCTTAGGCGGCAGGGGGAGGGAGACCCAGTACTTC.

This clone was counted at least ten times. The same CDR3 can be traced to other DNA sequences in this sample. J is TRBJ1-1 and V is TRBV6-5, with TRBD1 as a possible D gene (5 bases). Germline CDR1 is MNHEY and CDR2 is SVGAGI. The CDR3 totals 14 residues. V was trimmed by 3 bases and J by 1 base, leaving 9 bases between them. DNA for the CDR3: TGTGCCAGCAGTTATCAGGGAACGAACACTGAAGCTTTCTTT. Its translation: CASSYQGTNTEAFF.

V gene TRBV10-3 combines with J gene TRBJ1-1; a possible D gene is TRBD1 (5 bases). There are 13 residues in the CDR3. Per germline, CDR1 ENHRY and CDR2 SYGVKD. Between the trimmed V and J ends, which lost 7 bases and 4 bases, there was a span of 13 bases. This chain's CDR3 is CAIKTGGITEAFF. The CDR3 region has the DNA TGTGCCATCAAAACCGGGGGAATCACTGAAGCTTTCTTT.

This clone was recorded only once. The chain is built from TRBV6-5 and TRBJ2-7; D is unclear. CDR1 is MNHEY and CDR2 is SVGAGI in the germline V gene. The CDR3 runs 15 residues. V was cut by 0 bases and J by 2 bases, with 11 bases left in between. CDR3 loop: CASSYSTEQTYEQYF. DNA of the CDR3: TGTGCCAGCAGTTACTCCACGGAGCAGACCTACGAGCAGTACTTC.

This chain connects TRBV6-5 to TRBJ1-2, with 12 bases aligning to TRBD1. The junction had 6 bases not matched to a gene; V was cut back by 7 bases and J by 6 bases. The CDR3 is 14 amino acids. CDR1 is MNHEY, CDR2 SVGAGI, per germline. CDR3 sequence: CASTLGQGANGYTF. The CDR3 nucleotides read TGTGCCAGCACCTTGGGACAGGGGGCAAATGGCTACACCTTC.

The CDR3 DNA reads as TGTGCTAGTGGTTTGCCGCCGGGGACAGCACGGGAAATCACCTACGAGCAGTACTTC. Amino acids: CASGLPPGTAREITYEQYF. The rearrangement links TRBV12-5 to TRBJ2-7, with 7 bases matching TRBD1. Trimming cost V 2 bases and J 2 bases; bases outside gene matches: 18. The CDR3 length is 19 residues. Germline CDR1 reads LGHNT; CDR2 reads FRNRAP. Based on the CDR3 plus reference TRBV12-5 and TRBJ2-7, the full variable domain is DARVTQTPRHKVTEMGQEVTMRCQPILGHNTVFWYRQTMMQGLELLAYFRNRAPLDDSGMPKDRFSAEMPDATLATLKIQPSEPRDSAVYFCASGLPPGTAREITYEQYFGPGTRLTVT.

This sequence joins TRBV4-3 and TRBJ2-3; tentatively, D is TRBD2 (5 bases). The CDR3 covers 15 residues. CDR1 is LGHNA and CDR2 is YSLEER in the germline V gene. The germline V and J ends were trimmed by 2 bases and 6 bases, with 15 bases remaining between them. Here the CDR3 DNA reads TGCGCCAGCAGCCAATTTCCCCGGAGGATGGATACGCAGTATTTT. This encodes CASSQFPRRMDTQYF.

Only a few counts were recorded for this clone. This chain links TRBV30 with TRBJ2-1; 8 bases map to TRBD2. J was trimmed by 4 bases and V by 2 bases; bases with no gene match: 4. CDR1 GTSNPN and CDR2 SVGIG come from the germline V gene (reference sequence). CDR3 length: 14 residues. CDR3 nucleotide sequence: TGTGCCTGGAGTAGTAAGCGGGGGTACAATGAGCAGTTCTTC. It encodes CAWSSKRGYNEQFF.

This sequence joins TRBV11-1 and TRBJ2-2, with 10 bases identical to TRBD1. CDR1 SGHAT and CDR2 FQDESV come from the germline V gene (reference sequence). The CDR3 loop spans 16 amino acids. Trimming at V came to 5 bases and at J to 6 bases, leaving 9 bases not matched to a gene. The CDR3, as DNA: TGTGCCAGCAGCCACCGGGACAGGGGACCCTCCGGGGAGCTGTTTTTT. It encodes CASSHRDRGPSGELFF.

The chain employs TRBV4-1 and TRBJ2-1; 7 bases map to TRBD2. J gave up 6 bases and V 1 base, and 9 bases lay outside the gene matches. The length of the CDR3 is 16 residues. Germline V gene data show CDR1 as MGHRA and CDR2 as YSYEKL. The CDR3 DNA follows: TGCGCCAGCAGCCAAGCCGGGGGGAGCAGAGGCAATGAGCAGTTCTTC. It yields the protein CASSQAGGSRGNEQFF.

This chain connects TRBV28 to TRBJ1-5; no clear D gene. The CDR3 runs 15 residues. CDR1 and CDR2 (germline): MDHEN, SYDVKM. V lost 2 bases to trimming and J lost 2 bases, with 10 bases between them. CDR3 region: CASSLEDTRNQPQHF. The CDR3 nucleotides read TGTGCCAGCAGTTTAGAAGACACACGCAATCAGCCCCAGCATTTT.

This clone was seen once. Other DNA sequences in this specimen translate into the identical CDR3. The chain carries TRBV6-5 and TRBJ1-6; TRBD1 is a possible D gene (6 bases). Germline CDR1 and CDR2: MNHEY and SVGAGI. V gave up 9 bases and J gave up 7 bases, with 16 bases separating them. The CDR3 runs to 14 residues. The CDR3 DNA sequence: TGTGCCAGTCGTAGGGGGAAAGGAAATTCACCCCTCCACTTT. This translates into CASRRGKGNSPLHF.

The chain has TRBV4-3 and TRBJ2-1; the match to TRBD1 covers 9 bases. CDR1 and CDR2 from the germline V gene are LGHNA and YSLEER. The CDR3 has 15 amino acids. J was trimmed by 1 base and V by 5 bases; bases with no gene match: 3. The DNA of the CDR3 is TGCGCCAGCAGCAGGGACAGGGATTCCTACAATGAGCAGTTCTTC. It encodes CASSRDRDSYNEQFF.

The V and J genes are TRBV2 and TRBJ2-7, with 10 bases fitting TRBD1. The CDR3 contains 15 residues. V trimming: 3 bases; J trimming: 5 bases; junction bases outside the gene matches: 7. CDR1 SNHLY and CDR2 FYNNEI come from the germline V gene. CDR3 bases: TGTGCCAGCAGTGACTTGGGACAGGGGAAAGACGAGCAGTACTTC. This translates into CASSDLGQGKDEQYF. The whole variable domain, filled in from reference TRBV2 and TRBJ2-7, reads EPEVTQTPSHQVTQMGQEVILRCVPISNHLYFYWYRQILGQKVEFLVSFYNNEISEKSEIFDDQFSVERPDGSNFTLKIRSTKLEDSAMYFCASSDLGQGKDEQYFGPGTRLTVT.